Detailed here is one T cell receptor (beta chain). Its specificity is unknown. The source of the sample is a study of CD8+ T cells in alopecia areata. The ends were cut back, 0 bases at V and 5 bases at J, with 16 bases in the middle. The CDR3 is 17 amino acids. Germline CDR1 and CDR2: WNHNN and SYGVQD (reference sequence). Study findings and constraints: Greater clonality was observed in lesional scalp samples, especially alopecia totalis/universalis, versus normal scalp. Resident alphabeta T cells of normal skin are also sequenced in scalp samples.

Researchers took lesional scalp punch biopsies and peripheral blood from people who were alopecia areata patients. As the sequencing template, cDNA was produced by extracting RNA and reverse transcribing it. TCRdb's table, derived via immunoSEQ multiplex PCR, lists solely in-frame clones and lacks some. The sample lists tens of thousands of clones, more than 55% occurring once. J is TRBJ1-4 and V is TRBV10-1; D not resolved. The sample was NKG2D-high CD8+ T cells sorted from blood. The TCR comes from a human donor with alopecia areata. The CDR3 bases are TGCGCCAGCAGTGAGTCGGTTACCGACCTCGGGAATGAAAAACTGTTTTTT. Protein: CASSESVTDLGNEKLFF.